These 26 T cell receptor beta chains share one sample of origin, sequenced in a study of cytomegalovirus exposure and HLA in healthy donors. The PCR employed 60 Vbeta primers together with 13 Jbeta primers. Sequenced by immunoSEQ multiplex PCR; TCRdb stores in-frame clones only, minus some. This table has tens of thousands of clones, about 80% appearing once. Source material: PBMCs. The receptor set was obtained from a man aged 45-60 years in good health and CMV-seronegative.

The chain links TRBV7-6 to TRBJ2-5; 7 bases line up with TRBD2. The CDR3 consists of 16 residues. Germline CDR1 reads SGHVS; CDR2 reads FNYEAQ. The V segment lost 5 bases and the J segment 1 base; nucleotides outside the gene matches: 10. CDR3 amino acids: CASSDRAGRGQETQYF. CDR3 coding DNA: TGTGCCAGCAGCGACCGAGCGGGGCGGGGCCAAGAGACCCAGTACTTC. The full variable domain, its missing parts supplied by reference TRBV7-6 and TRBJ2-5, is GAGVSQSPRYKVTKRGQDVALRCDPISGHVSLYWYRQALGQGPEFLTYFNYEAQQDKSGLPNDRFSAERPEGSISTLTIQRTEQRDSAMYRCASSDRAGRGQETQYFGPGTRLLVL.

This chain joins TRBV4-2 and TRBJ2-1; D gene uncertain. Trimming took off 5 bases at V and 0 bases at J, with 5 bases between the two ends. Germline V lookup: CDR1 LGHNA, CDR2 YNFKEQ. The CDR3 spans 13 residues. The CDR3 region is CASSKSSYNEQFF. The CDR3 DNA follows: TGTGCCAGCAGCAAGAGCTCCTACAATGAGCAGTTCTTC.

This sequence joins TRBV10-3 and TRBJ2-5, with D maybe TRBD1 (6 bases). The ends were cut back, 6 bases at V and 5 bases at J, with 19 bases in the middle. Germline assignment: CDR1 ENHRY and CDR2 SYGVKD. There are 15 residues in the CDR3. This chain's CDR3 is CAIRSLIQGRETQYF. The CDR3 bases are TGTGCCATCAGATCCCTAATACAGGGTCGGGAGACCCAGTACTTC.

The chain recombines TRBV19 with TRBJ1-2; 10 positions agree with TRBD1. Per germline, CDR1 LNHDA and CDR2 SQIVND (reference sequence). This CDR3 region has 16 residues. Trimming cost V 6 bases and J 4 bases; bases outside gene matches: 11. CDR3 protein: CASSEVGTGELYGYTF. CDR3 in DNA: TGTGCCAGTAGCGAAGTGGGGACAGGGGAACTCTATGGCTACACCTTC.

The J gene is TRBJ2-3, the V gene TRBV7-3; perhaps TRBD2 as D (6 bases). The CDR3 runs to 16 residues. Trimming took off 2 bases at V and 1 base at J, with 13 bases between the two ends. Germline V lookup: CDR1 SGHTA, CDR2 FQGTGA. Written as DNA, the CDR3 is TGTGCCAGCAGCTTAGGATTATCGGGGGGCACAGATACGCAGTATTTT. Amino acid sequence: CASSLGLSGGTDTQYF.

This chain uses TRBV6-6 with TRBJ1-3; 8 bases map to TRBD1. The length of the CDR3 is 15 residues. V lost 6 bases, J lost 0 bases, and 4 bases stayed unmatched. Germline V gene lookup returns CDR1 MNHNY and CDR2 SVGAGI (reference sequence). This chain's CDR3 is CASRSGTGSGNTIYF. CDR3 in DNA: TGTGCCAGCAGGTCCGGGACAGGCTCTGGAAACACCATATATTTT.

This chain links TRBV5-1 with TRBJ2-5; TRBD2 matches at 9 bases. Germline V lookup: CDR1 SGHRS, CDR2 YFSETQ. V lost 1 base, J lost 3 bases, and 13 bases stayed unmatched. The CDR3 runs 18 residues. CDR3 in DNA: TGCGCCAGCAGCTTGATCGCAGCGGGAGGAGTAAGCAAAGAGACCCAGTACTTC. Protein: CASSLIAAGGVSKETQYF.

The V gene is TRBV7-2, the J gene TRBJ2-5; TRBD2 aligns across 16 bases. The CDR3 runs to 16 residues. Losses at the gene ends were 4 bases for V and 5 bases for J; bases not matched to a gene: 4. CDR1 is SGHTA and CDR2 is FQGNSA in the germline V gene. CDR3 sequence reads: CASSSGLAGGQETQYF. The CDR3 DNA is TGTGCCAGCAGCTCGGGACTAGCGGGGGGGCAGGAGACCCAGTACTTC. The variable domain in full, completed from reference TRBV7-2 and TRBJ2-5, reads GAGVSQSPSNKVTEKGKDVELRCDPISGHTALYWYRQSLGQGLEFLIYFQGNSAPDKSGLPSDRFSAERTGGSVSTLTIQRTQQEDSAVYLCASSSGLAGGQETQYFGPGTRLLVL.

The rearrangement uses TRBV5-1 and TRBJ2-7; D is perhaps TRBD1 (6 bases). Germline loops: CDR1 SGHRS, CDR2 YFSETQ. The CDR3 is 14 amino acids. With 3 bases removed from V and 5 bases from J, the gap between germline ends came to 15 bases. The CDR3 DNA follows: TGCGCCAGCAGCTCGGGGCCGGGACAAAACGAGCAGTACTTC. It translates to CASSSGPGQNEQYF.

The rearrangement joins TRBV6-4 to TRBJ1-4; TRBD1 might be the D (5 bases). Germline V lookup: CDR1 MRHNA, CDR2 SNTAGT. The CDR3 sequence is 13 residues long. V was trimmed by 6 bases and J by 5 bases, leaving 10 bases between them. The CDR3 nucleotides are TGTGCCAGCAGCCCGGGGGAGAATGAAAAACTGTTTTTT. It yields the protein CASSPGENEKLFF.

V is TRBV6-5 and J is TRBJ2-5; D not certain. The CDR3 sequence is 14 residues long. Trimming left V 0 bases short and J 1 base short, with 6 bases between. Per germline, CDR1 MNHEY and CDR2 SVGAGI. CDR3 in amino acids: CASSYSYTQETQYF. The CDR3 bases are TGTGCCAGCAGTTACTCGTACACCCAAGAGACCCAGTACTTC.

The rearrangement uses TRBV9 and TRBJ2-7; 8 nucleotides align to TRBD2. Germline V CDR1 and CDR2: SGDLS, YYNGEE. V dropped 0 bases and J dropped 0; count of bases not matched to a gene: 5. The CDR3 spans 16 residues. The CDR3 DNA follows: TGTGCCAGCAGCGTAGAGGGCCTAGCGGGCTCCTACGAGCAGTACTTC. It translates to CASSVEGLAGSYEQYF.

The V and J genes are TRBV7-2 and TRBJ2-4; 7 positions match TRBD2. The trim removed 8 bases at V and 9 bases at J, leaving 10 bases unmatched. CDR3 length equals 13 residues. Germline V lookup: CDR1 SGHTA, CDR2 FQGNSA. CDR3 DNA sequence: TGTGCCAGCGGAAGTTACGGGGAGGGCATTCAGTACTTC. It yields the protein CASGSYGEGIQYF. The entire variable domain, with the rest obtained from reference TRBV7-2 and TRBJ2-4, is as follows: GAGVSQSPSNKVTEKGKDVELRCDPISGHTALYWYRQSLGQGLEFLIYFQGNSAPDKSGLPSDRFSAERTGGSVSTLTIQRTQQEDSAVYLCASGSYGEGIQYFGAGTRLSVL.

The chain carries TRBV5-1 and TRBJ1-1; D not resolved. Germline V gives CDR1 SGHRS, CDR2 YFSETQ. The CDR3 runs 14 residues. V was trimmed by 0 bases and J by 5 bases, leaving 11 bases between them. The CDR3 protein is CASSLVTGGTEAFF. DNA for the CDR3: TGCGCCAGCAGCTTGGTCACCGGAGGGACTGAAGCTTTCTTT.

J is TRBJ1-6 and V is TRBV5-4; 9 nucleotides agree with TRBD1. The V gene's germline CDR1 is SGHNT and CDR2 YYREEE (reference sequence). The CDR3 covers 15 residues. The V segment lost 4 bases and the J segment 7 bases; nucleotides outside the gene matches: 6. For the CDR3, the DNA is TGTGCCAGCAGCCCGGGGGACAGGGACAATTCACCCCTCCACTTT. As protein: CASSPGDRDNSPLHF.

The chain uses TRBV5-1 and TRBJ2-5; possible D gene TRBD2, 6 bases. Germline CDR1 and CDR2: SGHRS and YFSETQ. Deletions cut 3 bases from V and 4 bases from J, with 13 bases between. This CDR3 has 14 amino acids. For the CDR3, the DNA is TGCGCCAGCAGCTCGGCCTCAGCGGGAGAGACCCAGTACTTC. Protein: CASSSASAGETQYF. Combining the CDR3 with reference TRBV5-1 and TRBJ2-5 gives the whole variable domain KAGVTQTPRYLIKTRGQQVTLSCSPISGHRSVSWYQQTPGQGLQFLFEYFSETQRNKGNFPGRFSGRQFSNSRSEMNVSTLELGDSALYLCASSSASAGETQYFGPGTRLLVL.

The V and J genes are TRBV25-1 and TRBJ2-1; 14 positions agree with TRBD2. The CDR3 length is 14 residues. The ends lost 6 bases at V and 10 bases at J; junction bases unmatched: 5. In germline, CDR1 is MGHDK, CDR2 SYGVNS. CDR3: CASSWTSGGTEQFF. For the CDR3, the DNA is TGTGCCAGCAGCTGGACTAGCGGGGGGACAGAGCAGTTCTTC.

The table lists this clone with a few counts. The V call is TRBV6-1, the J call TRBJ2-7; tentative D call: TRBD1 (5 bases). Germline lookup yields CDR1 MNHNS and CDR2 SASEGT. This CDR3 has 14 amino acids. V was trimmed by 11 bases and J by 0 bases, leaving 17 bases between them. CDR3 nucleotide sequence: TGTGCCTCCAAAAAGGGGCGGAGCTCCTACGAGCAGTACTTC. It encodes CASKKGRSSYEQYF.

DNA of the CDR3: TGTGCCAGCAGTTACTCATCGACAGGGAAGGATGGCTACACCTTC. Protein: CASSYSSTGKDGYTF. The chain has TRBV6-5 and TRBJ1-2, with TRBD1 matching over 7 bases. In germline, CDR1 is MNHEY, CDR2 SVGAGI. After removal of 0 bases from V and 6 bases from J, the junction contained 7 bases not matched to a gene. The CDR3 contains 15 residues.

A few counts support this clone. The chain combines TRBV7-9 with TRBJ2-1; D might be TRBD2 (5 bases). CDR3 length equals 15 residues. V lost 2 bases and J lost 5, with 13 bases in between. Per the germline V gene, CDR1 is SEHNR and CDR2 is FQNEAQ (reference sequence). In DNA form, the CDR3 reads TGTGCCAGCAGCTTATCGGCTGTGCGGGACAATGAGCAGTTCTTC. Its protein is CASSLSAVRDNEQFF.

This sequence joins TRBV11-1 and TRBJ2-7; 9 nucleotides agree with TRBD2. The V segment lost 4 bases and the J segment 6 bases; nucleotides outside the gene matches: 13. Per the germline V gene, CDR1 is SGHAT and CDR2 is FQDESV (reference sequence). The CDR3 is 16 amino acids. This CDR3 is CASSSLPGTSLSEQYF. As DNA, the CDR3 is TGTGCCAGCAGCTCTCTCCCAGGGACTAGCTTGTCCGAGCAGTACTTC.

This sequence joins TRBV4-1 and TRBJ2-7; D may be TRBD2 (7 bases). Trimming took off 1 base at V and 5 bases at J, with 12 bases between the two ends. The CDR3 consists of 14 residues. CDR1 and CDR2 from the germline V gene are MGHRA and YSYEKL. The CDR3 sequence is CASSQAGGRDEQYF. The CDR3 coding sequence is TGCGCCAGCAGCCAAGCGGGGGGCCGCGACGAGCAGTACTTC.

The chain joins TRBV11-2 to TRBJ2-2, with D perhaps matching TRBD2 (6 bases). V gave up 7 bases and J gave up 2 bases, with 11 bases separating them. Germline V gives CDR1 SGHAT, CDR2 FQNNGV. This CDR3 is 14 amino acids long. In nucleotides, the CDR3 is TGTGCCAGCATATGGAGGGGTAACACCGGGGAGCTGTTTTTT. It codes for CASIWRGNTGELFF.

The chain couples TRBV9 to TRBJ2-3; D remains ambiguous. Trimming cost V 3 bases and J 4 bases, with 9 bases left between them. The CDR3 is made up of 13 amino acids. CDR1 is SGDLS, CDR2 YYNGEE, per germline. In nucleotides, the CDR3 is TGTGCCAGCAGCGCGCCACAAGCAGATACGCAGTATTTT. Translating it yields CASSAPQADTQYF.

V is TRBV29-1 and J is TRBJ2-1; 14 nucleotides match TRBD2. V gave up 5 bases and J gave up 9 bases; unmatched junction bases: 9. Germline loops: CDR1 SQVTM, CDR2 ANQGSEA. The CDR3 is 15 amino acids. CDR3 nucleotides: TGCAGCGTTAAGGTGACTAGCGGGGGGGCGGGTGAGCAGTTCTTC. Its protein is CSVKVTSGGAGEQFF.

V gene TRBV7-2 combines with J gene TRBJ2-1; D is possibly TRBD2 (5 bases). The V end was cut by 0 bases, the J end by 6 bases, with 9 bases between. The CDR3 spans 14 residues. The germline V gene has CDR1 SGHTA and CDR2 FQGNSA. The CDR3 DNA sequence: TGTGCCAGCAGCTTAGCGGTGCTAGCCAATGAGCAGTTCTTC. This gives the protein CASSLAVLANEQFF.